This T cell receptor beta chain appears in the sequencing data of a study of blood T cell repertoires in COVID-19 (dated by TCRdb to 2018 to 2020). At the level of the whole study: Samples covering the acute and convalescent phases of COVID-19 were provided by collaborators in the United States, Italy and Spain. Nearly every sample came with metadata listing a de-identified subject ID, COVID-19 status, age in years and sex. Deeply sampled blood TCRbeta repertoires from subjects exposed to, actively infected with, or recovered from COVID-19 were included in the dataset. Where available, HLA class I and class II types were obtained from metadata supplied by the sample provider rather than from assay-based typing. The material from the prospective study consisted of cDNA or gDNA derived from T cells, B-cell-depleted T cells, or PBMCs. Samples were obtained from the ongoing ImmuneRACE study (first 160 participants) and from over 1,000 subjects provided by 6 global collaborators. The repertoires were released in a freely available public database intended as a resource for research on the immune response to SARS-CoV-2. On the study overall, not on this receptor specifically: How much clinical and demographic metadata was included differed by source and by participant, and the metadata was provided uncurated.

TCRbeta CDR3 regions were amplified from genomic DNA using the immunoSEQ Assay, a bias-controlled multiplex PCR. Per the source publication's procedure: Nucleated cell counts per sample were estimated from amplification of reference gene primers within the assay. To quantify the absolute abundance of each unique TCRbeta CDR3 rearrangement, sequence reads were collapsed and filtered. Productive Simpson clonality was computed per sample as the square root of Simpson's diversity index over productive rearrangements. This is the immuneACCESS table as TCRdb keeps it, with only in-frame sequences that have V and J called. A part of the clones is gone; compared with another copy, unresolved V genes explain less than half, and the rest is unexplained. V and J calls and clone size are those listed in that table; D and trimming were worked out from the DNA. The sample records over 200,000 clones, about 89% of which are singletons. The ten largest clonotypes hold roughly 8.3% of the sample.

CDR1 and CDR2, looked up from the germline V gene, are MDHEN and SYDVKM. V ends up 4 bases short and J 8 bases short, with an unmatched junction base count of 11. From cysteine to phenylalanine, the CDR3 is 16 amino acids long. Just CDR3 DNA is preserved here, 48 bases in frame from base 1. A note on this clone: There is no known antigen for this receptor. The input lacks base qualities; no much larger clone sits a single base away.

Participants in the prospective study were aged about 18 to 100 years, lived in approximately 26 United States geographic areas, and enrolled through a virtual design. In the prospective study, cohorts were assigned on the basis of participant-reported clinical history obtained from a screening survey and a study questionnaire. For ImmuneRACE Cohort 3, a participant was defined as recovered based on two consecutive negative NP/OP PCR tests, clearance by a healthcare professional, or resolution of symptoms. Each participant in the prospective study had whole blood, serum and a nasopharyngeal or oropharyngeal swab collected by mobile phlebotomists. Participants in the prospective study had the option to provide additional blood draws and questionnaires over a roughly 2-month period. Before DNA extraction, blood samples from the prospective study were shipped at room temperature or frozen.

Recombination linked TRBV28 to TRBJ1-2; a stretch of 12 junction bases matches TRBD1. The source of this sequence is a man between 35 and 55 years old who had recovered from COVID-19. The sample was PBMCs or T cells enriched from blood (not recorded which). The CDR3 reads CASSSPRRDRGHGYTF. The nucleotides read TGTGCCAGCAGTTCCCCCCGCCGGGACAGGGGGCACGGCTACACCTTC.